This is a list of T cell receptor beta chains from one sample in a study of cytomegalovirus exposure and HLA in healthy donors. Here immunoSEQ multiplex PCR was the method, and the copy in TCRdb shows in-frame clones only, minus some. This listing includes around 75,000 clones. The sample consisted of PBMCs. All receptors come from a woman aged 55-69 years in good health and CMV-seronegative. CDR3s include the opening cysteine and the closing phenylalanine or tryptophan.

CDR3: CASSIRSGDNEQFF
length: 14
V: TRBV7-9

CDR3: CASHRDGYTF
length: 10
V: TRBV28

CDR3: CASSYETAPNYGYTF
length: 15
V: TRBV6-6

CDR3: CASSFQTGGDGYTF
length: 14
V: TRBV5-1

CDR3: CASSLGQTNTEAFF
length: 14
V: TRBV28

CDR3: CASSDSGRVNQQFF
length: 14
V: TRBV6-1

CDR3: CASSSLTGYGYTF
length: 13
V: TRBV19

CDR3: CASSQEGTGGSNEQFF
length: 16
V: TRBV4-2

CDR3: CASSQGRDSLNPGANVLTF
length: 19
V: TRBV4-2

CDR3: CASSLGSGYEQYF
length: 13
V: TRBV5-1

CDR3: CASTLAGGPSYEQYF
length: 15
V: TRBV7-2

CDR3: CASSLGDREDTGELFF
length: 16
V: TRBV5-1

CDR3: CASSPRKGADTEAFF
length: 15
V: TRBV4-1

CDR3: CASRVAGGLSYEQYF
length: 15
V: TRBV6-6

CDR3: CASSVTSGSGLQYF
length: 14
V: TRBV9

CDR3: CASSLITGGGYEQYF
length: 15
V: TRBV7-9

CDR3: CASRRDVSSYNSPLHF
length: 16
V: TRBV5-8

CDR3: CASIPGSTDTQYF
length: 13
V: TRBV28

CDR3: CASSRGETQYF
length: 11
V: TRBV5-6

CDR3: CASSRGGTQYF
length: 11
V: TRBV25-1

CDR3: CAWGQVGGQPQHF
length: 13
V: TRBV30

CDR3: CASSLQGAAETFF
length: 13
V: TRBV27

CDR3: CASSPSGGSNEQFF
length: 14
V: TRBV7-7

CDR3: CASSPQGAEAFF
length: 12
V: TRBV7-2

CDR3: CASSLSVRLGYGYTF
length: 15
V: TRBV28

CDR3: CASRPGTGFGANYGYTF
length: 17
V: TRBV28

CDR3: CASIEGASGENEQFF
length: 15
V: TRBV5-1

CDR3: CASSPHSGRDYNEQFF
length: 16
V: TRBV6-4

CDR3: CASSFWLRDRDYEQYF
length: 16
V: TRBV12-1

CDR3: CASKPGLAVEPFF
length: 13
V: TRBV6-5

CDR3: CASSQGYVTSGRQMNEQFF
length: 19
V: TRBV14

CDR3: CASRRYRDANEKLFF
length: 15
V: TRBV6-6

CDR3: CASSYLAVPSYEQYF
length: 15
V: TRBV27

CDR3: CASSRLLVLRDTGELFF
length: 17
V: TRBV28

CDR3: CASLVGGGLSDTQYF
length: 15
V: TRBV2

CDR3: CASSSKLTGPPYNQPQHF
length: 18
V: TRBV21-1

CDR3: CASSLYVTAIEAQYF
length: 15
V: TRBV11-2

CDR3: CAWSVMSRGRKYEQYF
length: 16
V: TRBV30

CDR3: CASSLSPGNYGYTF
length: 14
V: TRBV2

CDR3: CASSLDRGGNQPQHF
length: 15
V: TRBV5-6

CDR3: CASRGENTDTQYF
length: 13
V: TRBV19

CDR3: CASRDRDRGVYDGYTF
length: 16
V: TRBV28

CDR3: CASSLEGDRYYGYTF
length: 15
V: TRBV5-1

CDR3: CASSGEGVGYEQYF
length: 14
V: TRBV2

CDR3: CASRAGTDYEQYF
length: 13
V: TRBV6-1

CDR3: CASSLDYSRLYLGNTEAFF
length: 19
V: TRBV11-2

CDR3: CASSSILAGGETQYF
length: 15
V: TRBV19

CDR3: CASSTPGGVGKYF
length: 13
V: TRBV28

CDR3: CAIRLGLSTNTQYF
length: 14
V: TRBV10-3

CDR3: CASSLADSGYEQYF
length: 14
V: TRBV7-8

CDR3: CASSEGYRATNEKLFF
length: 16
V: TRBV6-1

CDR3: CASSPGIGGVYEQYF
length: 15
V: TRBV4-2

CDR3: CASSLALTGPRLDEQYF
length: 17
V: TRBV7-9

CDR3: CASRAIPGGYGYTF
length: 14
V: TRBV6-5

CDR3: CASSLRGAGGLNEQFF
length: 16
V: TRBV7-3

CDR3: CASSLAAGEGYEQYF
length: 15
V: TRBV5-1

CDR3: CATSRDLGGLAGNNEQFF
length: 18
V: TRBV15